These 23 T cell receptor beta chains came from one sample sequenced in a study of shared clonotypes between healthy human individuals. Profiling relied on immunoSEQ multiplex PCR, and the TCRdb table lists in-frame clones only, not all of them. The sample includes under 2.5 million clones, about nine tenths of them seen just once. Sequenced input: naive CD4+ T cells from PBMCs. Subset in this sample: CD45RA+ positively selected. Source of these receptors: a young man in good health. Some clones in this sample may be carry-over from other donors' samples.

The chain has TRBV30 and TRBJ2-1, with a tentative D call TRBD1 (5 bases). Trimming stripped 0 bases from V and 8 bases from J, with 8 bases between. The CDR3 extends over 12 amino acids. CDR1 is GTSNPN, CDR2 SVGIG, per germline (reference sequence). In nucleotides, the CDR3 is TGTGCCTGGAGTGTAGAAGGGGATGAGCAGTTCTTC. This encodes CAWSVEGDEQFF.

The rearrangement joins TRBV28 to TRBJ2-3; possible D gene TRBD2, 6 bases. V lost 5 bases and J lost 4, with 13 bases in between. This CDR3 region has 14 residues. Germline loops: CDR1 MDHEN, CDR2 SYDVKM. For the CDR3, the DNA is TGTGCCAGCAGTCACGGCGGGGCTGCAGATACGCAGTATTTT. This codes for CASSHGGAADTQYF. The full variable domain, with the rest looked up from reference TRBV28 and TRBJ2-3, is DVKVTQSSRYLVKRTGEKVFLECVQDMDHENMFWYRQDPGLGLRLIYFSYDVKMKEKGDIPEGYSVSREKKERFSLILESASTNQTSMYLCASSHGGAADTQYFGPGTRLTVL.

The chain uses TRBV5-1 and TRBJ2-7, with D maybe TRBD1 (6 bases). CDR1 and CDR2 (germline): SGHRS, YFSETQ. Trimming stripped 7 bases from V and 0 bases from J, with 17 bases between. This CDR3 spans 15 amino acids. This CDR3 is CASHPRGTTSYEQYF. For the CDR3, the DNA is TGCGCCAGCCATCCCCGAGGGACAACCTCCTACGAGCAGTACTTC. Variable domain in full (rest from reference TRBV5-1 and TRBJ2-7): KAGVTQTPRYLIKTRGQQVTLSCSPISGHRSVSWYQQTPGQGLQFLFEYFSETQRNKGNFPGRFSGRQFSNSRSEMNVSTLELGDSALYLCASHPRGTTSYEQYFGPGTRLTVT.

The chain has TRBV28 and TRBJ1-5, with no clear D. CDR1 and CDR2 (germline): MDHEN, SYDVKM. Deletions cut 7 bases from V and 1 base from J, with 8 bases between. The CDR3 runs 13 residues. The CDR3 DNA reads as TGTGCCAGCATCGCGTGGAGCAATCAGCCCCAGCATTTT. Translation gives CASIAWSNQPQHF.

Worth noting for this clone: Other DNA sequences within the sample encode an identical CDR3. The rearrangement uses TRBV7-9 and TRBJ2-3; 12 bases match TRBD2. The CDR3 extends over 15 amino acids. Germline V gene sequence: CDR1 SEHNR, CDR2 FQNEAQ (reference sequence). Losses at the gene ends were 1 base for V and 4 bases for J; bases not matched to a gene: 0. Here the CDR3 reads CASSLGLAGADTQYF. The CDR3 DNA is TGTGCCAGCAGCTTAGGACTAGCGGGAGCAGATACGCAGTATTTT.

The chain has TRBV11-2 and TRBJ1-1; D is unclear. The CDR3 totals 16 residues. Germline lookup yields CDR1 SGHAT and CDR2 FQNNGV. Trimming took off 6 bases at V and 0 bases at J, with 17 bases between the two ends. The CDR3 nucleotides are TGTGCCAGCAGTCGGCATGGAAGAGCAATGAACACTGAAGCTTTCTTT. Protein product: CASSRHGRAMNTEAFF.

The J gene is TRBJ2-2, the V gene TRBV5-1, with TRBD2 matching over 8 bases. The length of the CDR3 is 15 residues. With 0 bases clipped from V and 6 bases from J, the junction kept 4 bases outside the gene matches. CDR1 is SGHRS, CDR2 YFSETQ, per germline. Here the CDR3 DNA reads TGCGCCAGCAGCTTGGACGGGAGGGTCGCCGGGGAGCTGTTTTTT. It yields the protein CASSLDGRVAGELFF.

About this clone: Other DNA sequences in the sample encode the same CDR3. V usage is TRBV11-3 and J usage is TRBJ2-3; a possible D gene is TRBD2 (6 bases). This CDR3 is 14 amino acids long. The germline CDR1 and CDR2 sequences are SGHNT and YENEEA. Trimming stripped 5 bases from V and 0 bases from J, with 9 bases between. The CDR3 is CASSLSGSTDTQYF. The CDR3 region has the DNA TGTGCCAGCAGCCTTAGCGGAAGCACAGATACGCAGTATTTT.

The chain carries TRBV29-1 and TRBJ2-7, with 7 bases identical to TRBD2. Germline assignment: CDR1 SQVTM and CDR2 ANQGSEA. V lost 6 bases, J lost 5 bases, and 7 bases stayed unmatched. This CDR3 is built from 12 residues. CDR3 sequence: CSVGPAGDEQYF. CDR3 DNA: TGCAGCGTGGGGCCGGCGGGAGACGAGCAGTACTTC.

The chain recombines TRBV5-1 with TRBJ1-1; 7 positions match TRBD1. The CDR3 extends over 15 amino acids. J lost 1 base, V lost 4 bases, and 7 bases had no gene match. CDR1 is SGHRS, CDR2 YFSETQ, per germline. DNA for the CDR3: TGCGCCAGCAGCATGCTCGGACAGGCGAACACTGAAGCTTTCTTT. It specifies CASSMLGQANTEAFF.

Points on this clone: The same CDR3 also results from other DNA sequences found in this sample. The chain employs TRBV28 and TRBJ2-3; D gene unclear. The CDR3 length is 11 residues. Germline V gene sequence: CDR1 MDHEN, CDR2 SYDVKM. V lost 3 bases and J 6 bases, leaving 4 bases between the germline ends. The CDR3 loop is CASSFRDTQYF. DNA of the CDR3: TGTGCCAGCAGTTTCAGGGATACGCAGTATTTT.

The rearrangement uses TRBV2 and TRBJ1-6; D is unclear. Germline values: CDR1 SNHLY, CDR2 FYNNEI. V lost 1 base to trimming and J lost 10 bases, with 2 bases between them. This CDR3 contains 11 residues. CDR3 DNA: TGTGCCAGCAGTGAAGAGTCACCCCTCCACTTT. Its translation: CASSEESPLHF.

The rearrangement uses TRBV9 and TRBJ2-2, with 8 bases that match TRBD2. The V segment lost 0 bases and the J segment 3 bases; nucleotides outside the gene matches: 7. The germline V gene encodes CDR1 SGDLS and CDR2 YYNGEE. This CDR3 region has 17 residues. The CDR3 nucleotides are TGTGCCAGCAGCGTAGCTTTGGCGGGAGGCGACACCGGGGAGCTGTTTTTT. It codes for CASSVALAGGDTGELFF.

The chain has TRBV27 and TRBJ2-3; the match to TRBD2 covers 7 bases. The V gene end was trimmed by 5 bases and the J gene end by 2 bases; junction bases not matched to a gene: 10. CDR1 is MNHEY, CDR2 SMNVEV, per germline (reference sequence). CDR3 size: 16 residues. This chain's CDR3 is CASSAPPAGFTDTQYF. The CDR3 DNA follows: TGTGCCAGCAGTGCCCCCCCAGCGGGGTTCACAGATACGCAGTATTTT.

Concerning this clone itself: At the DNA level, this CDR3 is encoded by other sequences in the same sample as well. The rearrangement links TRBV9 to TRBJ2-5; the D is unclear. The ends were cut back, 0 bases at V and 4 bases at J, with 7 bases in the middle. This CDR3 region has 13 residues. CDR1 and CDR2 (germline): SGDLS, YYNGEE. The CDR3 reads CASSVGRAETQYF. As DNA, the CDR3 is TGTGCCAGCAGCGTAGGCCGGGCAGAGACCCAGTACTTC.

This clone was found once. A read error may produce the germline difference seen at one junction end. The rearrangement links TRBV28 to TRBJ2-7, with D perhaps assigned TRBD1 or TRBD2 (5 bases each). This CDR3 has 12 residues. Germline assignment: CDR1 MDHEN and CDR2 SYDVKM. For the CDR3, the DNA is TGTGCCAGCAGATACCGGGACGGAGGTTGCTTGTTC. Its translation is CASRYRDGGCLF.

In this sample, this clone turned up once. The chain carries TRBV28 and TRBJ2-7, with 8 bases that match TRBD1. There are 13 residues in the CDR3. Germline CDR1 MDHEN, CDR2 SYDVKM. Losses at the gene ends were 7 bases for V and 2 bases for J; bases not matched to a gene: 4. The CDR3 coding sequence is TGTGCCAGCATAGGACAGGGCACCTACGAGCAGTACTTC. It encodes CASIGQGTYEQYF.

The V gene is TRBV6-5, the J gene TRBJ1-1; no clear D gene. Germline lookup yields CDR1 MNHEY and CDR2 SVGAGI. The CDR3 extends over 14 amino acids. With 8 bases removed from V and 0 bases from J, the gap between germline ends came to 13 bases. As DNA, the CDR3 is TGTGCCAGCTCACGACGGCTCATGAACACTGAAGCTTTCTTT. Its translation is CASSRRLMNTEAFF.

The chain is built from TRBV15 and TRBJ1-4; 7 bases fit TRBD1. Germline CDR1 LNHNV, CDR2 YYDKDF (reference sequence). V lost 1 base to trimming and J lost 1 base; unmatched junction nucleotides: 6. The CDR3 consists of 17 residues. CDR3 in DNA: TGTGCCACCAGCAGAGGGGTGACAGGGATAACTAATGAAAAACTGTTTTTT. It is translated as CATSRGVTGITNEKLFF.

This sequence joins TRBV5-4 and TRBJ2-2; weak D call: TRBD1 (5 bases). The V end was cut by 1 base, the J end by 7 bases, with 17 bases between. Germline loops: CDR1 SGHNT, CDR2 YYREEE (reference sequence). The CDR3 runs to 16 residues. The CDR3 sequence: CASSLPAGKMNGELFF. Written as DNA, the CDR3 is TGTGCCAGCAGCTTGCCGGCAGGGAAGATGAACGGGGAGCTGTTTTTT.

This chain connects TRBV2 to TRBJ2-5; D is possibly TRBD2 (6 bases). The V gene's germline CDR1 is SNHLY and CDR2 FYNNEI. CDR3 length equals 13 residues. V lost 6 bases, J lost 5 bases, and 13 bases lay in between. The CDR3 coding sequence is TGTGCCAGCAGGCGGGGCGCCGTGGAGACCCAGTACTTC. The encoded protein is CASRRGAVETQYF.

V usage is TRBV29-1 and J usage is TRBJ2-3; D perhaps matches TRBD2 (6 bases). V was cut by 3 bases and J by 1 base, with 14 bases left in between. Germline lookup yields CDR1 SQVTM and CDR2 ANQGSEA. This CDR3 spans 15 amino acids. The CDR3, as DNA: TGCAGCGTTGAGGGTAGCGGCCCGGGCACAGATACGCAGTATTTT. Amino acid sequence: CSVEGSGPGTDTQYF.

The chain combines TRBV7-3 with TRBJ1-2; D call uncertain. The CDR3 consists of 13 residues. CDR1 is SGHTA and CDR2 is FQGTGA in the germline V gene. Between the trimmed V and J ends, which lost 0 bases and 13 bases, there was a span of 15 bases. The CDR3 loop reads CASSLTGQIDVTF. In nucleotides, the CDR3 is TGTGCCAGCAGCTTAACGGGCCAGATCGATGTCACCTTC.